This T cell receptor beta chain was sequenced for a study of metastatic and nonmetastatic thyroid tumors (TCRdb year 2020). A note on the overall study: The researchers compared repertoires between peripheral blood samples and tumor or nodule tissue samples from patients with malignant or benign thyroid disease. Results and caveats for the whole study, not just this receptor: In both blood and tumor samples, TCR beta diversity was reported to be significantly higher in malignant tumors than in benign nodules.

Libraries were constructed by PCR. Reads for this sample came from an Illumina HiSeq 4000. High-throughput sequencing was used to profile the TCR beta-chain CDR3 region of each patient. In the original analysis: Drawing on CDR3 differences between clinicopathological groups, the researchers built a classifier meant to tell apart patients with distant-metastatic papillary thyroid cancer. The Shannon index was used to assess repertoire diversity, and the Morisita-Horn index was used to assess tumor-blood repertoire similarity. TCRdb trimmed public reads at Q25 via fastp, called clones via MiXCR and kept in-frame beta chains. These V and J calls are TCRdb output, not the study's own analysis. Here the sample has tens of thousands of clones; 14% to 15% occur a single time. The ten largest clones take up roughly 3.3% of the sample. Ten or more counts support this clone. There is no known antigen for this receptor. This may come from a read error, since a much larger clone is one base off. Other DNA sequences in this specimen translate into the identical CDR3.

No patient had received any treatment before thyroid surgery. The study retrospectively analysed patient clinical samples collected from the early 2010s to the late 2010s using T-cell receptor beta sequencing. The CDR3 runs 14 residues from the cysteine to the phenylalanine. Only the CDR3 DNA is retained, 42 bases long and in frame from the first base. According to the germline V gene (reference sequence), CDR1 reads MNHEY and CDR2 reads SMNVEV. The chain is made from TRBV27 and TRBJ2-3, with the D segment identity uncertain. The TCR sequence derives from a female donor with papillary thyroid cancer or a benign thyroid nodule (not recorded which). Some clones in this sample may be carry-over from other donors' samples. The specimen sequenced was blood. CDR3 reads: CASSLWPSTDTQYF. The DNA sequence is TGCGCCAGCAGTTTGTGGCCTAGCACAGATACGCAGTATTTT.